The present T cell receptor (beta chain) was sequenced within a study of CD8+CD57+ T cells in acquired aplastic anemia. V lost 1 base, J lost 1 base, and 12 bases stayed unmatched. There are 19 residues in the CDR3. Germline CDR1 is SSHAT and CDR2 is FNYEAQ (reference sequence). This clonotype was seen at least ten times. According to the study, genomic DNA was the template for TCR beta VDJ and CDR3 profiling. MiXCR, run by TCRdb on the reads, gives a single entry per CDR3 protein. The sample lists fewer than 150,000 distinct CDR3 sequences, about 48% occurring once. The origin of this receptor is a human donor in good health, serving as a control. The rearrangement links TRBV7-7 to TRBJ1-1; TRBD1 agrees at 10 bases. The sample was sorted CD4+, CD8+, or CD8+CD57+ T cells (not recorded which) from PBMCs. CDR3 region: CASSLGHRDRGHSNTEAFF. The CDR3 DNA reads as TGTGCCAGCAGCTTAGGTCACCGGGACAGGGGTCATTCGAACACTGAAGCTTTCTTT.